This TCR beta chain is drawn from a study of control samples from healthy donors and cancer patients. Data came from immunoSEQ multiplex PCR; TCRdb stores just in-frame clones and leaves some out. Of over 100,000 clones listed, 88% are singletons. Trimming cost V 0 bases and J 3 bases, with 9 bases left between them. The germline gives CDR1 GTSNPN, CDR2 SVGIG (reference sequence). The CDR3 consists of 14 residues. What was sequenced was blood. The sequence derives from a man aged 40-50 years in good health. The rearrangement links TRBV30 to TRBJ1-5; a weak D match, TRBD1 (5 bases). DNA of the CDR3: TGTGCCTGGAGTGTCAAGGGGCCCAATCAGCCCCAGCATTTT. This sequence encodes CAWSVKGPNQPQHF.